The 4 T cell receptor beta chains reported below all come from one sample, sequenced in a study of somatic mutations in cytotoxic T cells in rheumatoid arthritis. Assay used: immunoSEQ multiplex PCR; TCRdb lists only in-frame clones, some missing. The profile shows around 16,000 clones, approximately 82% of them singletons. Sequencing used CD8+ T cells sorted from blood. Receptor source: a woman between 45 and 65 years old with rheumatoid arthritis.

The chain couples TRBV30 to TRBJ1-6; D perhaps matches TRBD1 (5 bases). Looked up from germline, CDR1 is GTSNPN and CDR2 is SVGIG (reference sequence). The length of the CDR3 is 16 residues. V lost 3 bases and J lost 5, with 17 bases in between. The DNA for the CDR3 is TGTGCCTGGAGGGCTAATCAGGGCGGGAATAATTCACCCCTCCACTTT. This gives the protein CAWRANQGGNNSPLHF.

The chain uses TRBV27 and TRBJ1-6; D gene unclear. Trimming took 2 bases from V and 11 from J, leaving 13 bases between them. Germline V gives CDR1 MNHEY, CDR2 SMNVEV (reference sequence). The CDR3 runs to 14 residues. CDR3 nucleotide sequence: TGTGCCAGCAGTTTAATTCCTTCGCCGGCACCCCTCCACTTT. This sequence encodes CASSLIPSPAPLHF.

The V gene is TRBV19, the J gene TRBJ2-7; D is perhaps TRBD1 (6 bases). The CDR3 loop spans 15 amino acids. V lost 1 base to trimming and J lost 4 bases, with 14 bases between them. Germline V gene data show CDR1 as LNHDA and CDR2 as SQIVND (reference sequence). For the CDR3, the DNA is TGTGCCAGTAGTATAGCCGAGACAGGAGTTTACGAGCAGTACTTC. It specifies CASSIAETGVYEQYF.

V is TRBV6-5 and J is TRBJ1-1, with TRBD1 as a possible D gene (5 bases). V was trimmed by 5 bases and J by 0 bases, leaving 10 bases between them. The CDR3 is 14 amino acids. Germline values: CDR1 MNHEY, CDR2 SVGAGI. DNA of the CDR3: TGTGCCAGCAGTACCGGAGGGGTGAACACTGAAGCTTTCTTT. Translated: CASSTGGVNTEAFF.